The 22 T cell receptor beta chains reported below all come from one sample, sequenced in a study of T cell responses to AZD1222 COVID-19 vaccine. Clones were read by immunoSEQ multiplex PCR, and TCRdb kept only the in-frame ones, dropping some. The sample yields 150,000 to 180,000 clones, 70% to 90% seen once. Sequences were derived from peripheral blood, sampled after recovery from COVID-19. The receptors derive from an adult who had recovered from COVID-19.

The chain is built from TRBV9 and TRBJ2-7; TRBD2 agrees at 7 bases. The germline CDR1 and CDR2 sequences are SGDLS and YYNGEE. J was trimmed by 5 bases and V by 0 bases; bases with no gene match: 5. The CDR3 contains 14 residues. The CDR3: CASSVAGGSDEQYF. CDR3 coding DNA: TGTGCCAGCAGCGTAGCGGGGGGTTCAGACGAGCAGTACTTC.

This chain joins TRBV5-5 and TRBJ2-6; D gene uncertain. Trimming shortened V by 5 bases and J by 0 bases, and 9 bases separated the two germline ends. This CDR3 region has 15 residues. Germline V gene lookup returns CDR1 SGHKS and CDR2 YYEKEE (reference sequence). CDR3 sequence reads: CASRLLHSGANVLTF. The CDR3 DNA follows: TGTGCCAGCAGACTGCTCCACTCTGGGGCCAACGTCCTGACTTTC.

A single count supports this clone. This chain uses TRBV3-1 (or the pseudogene TRBV3-2) with TRBJ2-2; D possibly uses TRBD1 or TRBD2 (5 bases each). Per the germline V gene, CDR1 is LGHDT and CDR2 is YNNKEL (reference sequence). The CDR3 sequence is 15 residues long. V was clipped by 1 base and J by 6 bases, with 12 bases between them. The CDR3 DNA sequence: TGTGCCAGCAGCCAAGGCATCGGGGACGCCGGGGAGCTGTTTTTT. Translation: CASSQGIGDAGELFF.

The rearrangement links TRBV7-8 to TRBJ2-7; 10 positions agree with TRBD2. V was pared by 3 bases and J by 3 bases, with 2 bases of the junction left unmatched. CDR3 length: 14 amino acids. The germline V gene has CDR1 SGHVS and CDR2 FQNEAQ. The CDR3 spells CASSLGTSVYEQYF. The CDR3 DNA reads TGTGCCAGCAGCTTGGGGACTAGCGTCTACGAGCAGTACTTC.

This clone has just a few counts. The CDR3 nucleotides read TGTGCTAGTGGTTTGGTCCTGGGACAGGGGAAGCATGGCTACACCTTC. Its protein product is CASGLVLGQGKHGYTF. This chain links TRBV12-5 with TRBJ1-2; 10 nucleotides agree with TRBD1. The J segment lost 6 bases and the V segment lost 0 bases, leaving 7 bases of the junction unmatched. The CDR3 runs to 16 residues. Per germline, CDR1 LGHNT and CDR2 FRNRAP.

The rearrangement uses TRBV5-1 and TRBJ2-7; TRBD2 matches 8 bases. Germline V gene lookup returns CDR1 SGHRS and CDR2 YFSETQ. The CDR3 runs 15 residues. V trimming: 4 bases; J trimming: 3 bases; junction bases outside the gene matches: 9. The CDR3 spells CASSVGVGLDYEQYF. The CDR3, as DNA: TGCGCCAGCAGCGTCGGCGTGGGACTAGACTACGAGCAGTACTTC. Looking up the rest from reference TRBV5-1 and TRBJ2-7 gives the full variable domain: KAGVTQTPRYLIKTRGQQVTLSCSPISGHRSVSWYQQTPGQGLQFLFEYFSETQRNKGNFPGRFSGRQFSNSRSEMNVSTLELGDSALYLCASSVGVGLDYEQYFGPGTRLTVT.

The rearrangement joins TRBV28 to TRBJ1-5; no definite D call. V lost 1 base and J 3 bases, leaving 10 bases between the germline ends. Germline V gene lookup returns CDR1 MDHEN and CDR2 SYDVKM. The length of the CDR3 is 15 residues. CDR3 sequence reads: CASSLLAADNQPQHF. CDR3 sequence (DNA): TGTGCCAGCAGTTTATTGGCGGCGGACAATCAGCCCCAGCATTTT.

The chain joins TRBV7-7 to TRBJ2-2, with 13 bases fitting TRBD2. Germline lookup yields CDR1 SSHAT and CDR2 FNYEAQ (reference sequence). With V trimmed by 5 bases and J by 1 base, 7 bases remained unmatched. CDR3 length: 18 residues. The CDR3 reads CASSPTSGGPLNTGELFF. The CDR3, as DNA: TGTGCCAGCAGCCCGACTAGCGGGGGGCCCCTGAACACCGGGGAGCTGTTTTTT.

The rearrangement links TRBV6-5 to TRBJ1-5, with a weak D call TRBD1 (6 bases). V was pared by 10 bases and J by 5 bases, with 15 bases between. This CDR3 spans 13 amino acids. Germline V gene lookup returns CDR1 MNHEY and CDR2 SVGAGI. DNA of the CDR3: TGTGCCACAAATGGGGGGGGCGATCAGCCCCAGCATTTT. Translation: CATNGGGDQPQHF.

V usage is TRBV2 and J usage is TRBJ2-3, with 7 bases matching TRBD2. Germline V CDR1 and CDR2: SNHLY, FYNNEI. The V segment lost 4 bases and the J segment 5 bases; nucleotides outside the gene matches: 6. There are 14 residues in the CDR3. The CDR3 DNA follows: TGTGCCAGCAGTGCAAGCGGGAAAGGAGATACGCAGTATTTT. It is translated as CASSASGKGDTQYF.

The CDR3 DNA reads TGTGCCAGCAGCGTAGGTTCCAGTATCCACGAGCAGTACTTC. Translating it yields CASSVGSSIHEQYF. V gene TRBV9 combines with J gene TRBJ2-7; D unclear. The CDR3 is made up of 14 amino acids. Germline CDR1 is SGDLS and CDR2 is YYNGEE. V lost 0 bases and J lost 5, with 12 bases in between.

This clone came up a few times. The genes are TRBV7-9 and TRBJ2-7, with 11 positions matching TRBD2. The CDR3 length is 15 residues. CDR1 is SEHNR and CDR2 is FQNEAQ in the germline V gene (reference sequence). The V segment lost 4 bases and the J segment 5 bases; nucleotides outside the gene matches: 7. Written as DNA, the CDR3 is TGTGCCAGCAGCTCGGGACTAGCGGTCTGGGACGAGCAGTACTTC. Translated: CASSSGLAVWDEQYF.

The chain uses TRBV7-6 and TRBJ1-2; TRBD1 aligns across 9 bases. Germline CDR1 is SGHVS and CDR2 is FNYEAQ. Trimming at V came to 4 bases and at J to 7 bases, leaving 7 bases not matched to a gene. The CDR3 sequence is 14 residues long. The CDR3 nucleotides read TGTGCCAGCAGCTGGGGACAGGGAAAAGGTGGCTACACCTTC. Translation: CASSWGQGKGGYTF.

The V call is TRBV21-1, the J call TRBJ2-5; the table's D call, TRBD2, was not checked against the DNA. TRBV21-1 is designated a pseudogene. This CDR3 comprises 16 residues. CDR3 region: CASSNLLAGGPETQYF. CDR3 coding DNA: TGTGCCAGCAGCAACCTACTAGCGGGAGGGCCGGAGACCCAGTACTTC.

The V call is TRBV29-1, the J call TRBJ1-2, with 7 bases lining up with TRBD1. CDR1 SQVTM and CDR2 ANQGSEA come from the germline V gene. With 6 bases clipped from V and 8 bases from J, the junction kept 9 bases outside the gene matches. The CDR3 runs to 12 residues. The CDR3 region has the DNA TGCAGCGTAGAACAGGGGTCAGGGGGCTACACCTTC. Encoded protein: CSVEQGSGGYTF.

The chain joins TRBV4-1 to TRBJ2-1, with a weak D call TRBD2 (5 bases). The CDR3 loop spans 15 amino acids. In germline, CDR1 is MGHRA, CDR2 YSYEKL. Trimming shortened V by 5 bases and J by 0 bases, and 11 bases separated the two germline ends. CDR3: CASSLDFTSYNEQFF. The DNA of the CDR3 is TGCGCCAGCAGCTTGGACTTTACCTCCTACAATGAGCAGTTCTTC.

This rearrangement joins TRBV24-1 to TRBJ1-5; 9 bases agree with TRBD1. Germline assignment: CDR1 KGHDR and CDR2 SFDVKD. The V gene end was trimmed by 5 bases and the J gene end by 3 bases; junction bases not matched to a gene: 4. The CDR3 extends over 15 amino acids. The CDR3 DNA reads as TGTGCCACCAGTGGTGACAGGGGGGACAATCAGCCCCAGCATTTT. Residues: CATSGDRGDNQPQHF.

The CDR3 protein is CAISGPRNYGYTF. CDR3 nucleotide sequence: TGTGCCATCAGTGGGCCACGTAACTATGGCTACACCTTC. This chain joins TRBV10-3 and TRBJ1-2; D is uncertain. With 4 bases removed from V and 1 base from J, the gap between germline ends came to 7 bases. The CDR3 consists of 13 residues. CDR1 and CDR2 (germline): ENHRY, SYGVKD.

The gene calls are TRBV9 and TRBJ2-1, with TRBD2 matching over 11 bases. The CDR3 is 16 amino acids. V shed 4 bases and J 0 bases; nucleotides not matched to a gene: 3. Germline CDR1 reads SGDLS; CDR2 reads YYNGEE. CDR3 nucleotide sequence: TGTGCCAGCAGCACGACTAGCGGGGTCTCCTACAATGAGCAGTTCTTC. This sequence encodes CASSTTSGVSYNEQFF.

The rearrangement links TRBV5-1 to TRBJ2-5, with 8 nucleotides matching TRBD2. J lost 2 bases, V lost 0 bases, and 15 bases had no gene match. CDR1 and CDR2 from the germline V gene are SGHRS and YFSETQ. This CDR3 comprises 19 residues. In DNA, the CDR3 is TGCGCCAGCAGCTTGGAGGGGCTCGGCGGACTAGCATGGCAAGAGACCCAGTACTTC. Amino acids: CASSLEGLGGLAWQETQYF.

This clone appeared once. The V call is TRBV6-1, the J call TRBJ2-3; D may be TRBD1 or TRBD2 (5 bases each). The germline gives CDR1 MNHNS, CDR2 SASEGT. V lost 1 base and J lost 2, with 13 bases in between. This CDR3 spans 16 amino acids. CDR3 protein: CASSEGGFSNTDTQYF. The CDR3 bases are TGTGCCAGCAGTGAAGGGGGGTTTTCTAACACAGATACGCAGTATTTT.

This chain uses TRBV4-1 with TRBJ1-1; no clear D gene. Germline CDR1 is MGHRA and CDR2 is YSYEKL. Trimming pared 0 bases from V and 6 bases from J, leaving 8 bases between. The CDR3 has 13 amino acids. The CDR3 DNA reads as TGCGCCAGCAGCCAAGATAATAGGGCTGAAGCTTTCTTT. It is translated as CASSQDNRAEAFF.